Detailed here is one T cell receptor beta chain. Its antigen is unidentified. This sample was included in a study of CD4 T cells in relation to SARS-CoV-2 and coronaviruses. The data were produced by immunoSEQ multiplex PCR, yet TCRdb's version contains in-frame clones alone and is incomplete. The sample consists of some 46,000 clones, over 70% of them appearing once. Germline CDR1 is SGHTA and CDR2 is FQGNSA. V was trimmed by 1 base and J by 5 bases, leaving 5 bases between them. This CDR3 spans 12 amino acids. The material sequenced was naive CD4+ T cells from PBMCs, cultured in vitro. Sample subset: naive CD4+ T cells isolated by negative enrichment. The clonotype was recovered from an adult with COVID-19. V is TRBV7-2 and J is TRBJ2-5; D is undetermined. CDR3 sequence reads: CASSLVSETQYF. In DNA, the CDR3 is TGTGCCAGCAGCTTAGTATCGGAGACCCAGTACTTC.